The rows below give T cell receptor beta chains drawn from one sample of a study of T-cell reconstitution after alpha-beta-depleted transplantation in children. TCRdb re-called the PCR reads with MiXCR, one entry per CDR3 protein. Of some 350,000 distinct CDR3 sequences listed, 10% to 13% were seen once; the top ten hold less than 2.5%. The specimen was PBMCs from the stem cell graft donor, collected from the stem cell graft. The receptors were sampled from a human donor who donated a stem cell graft to a child with acute lymphoblastic leukemia. Both conserved end residues are part of each CDR3. A D gene is named only where the DNA matches it firmly. Size tells how often a clone was seen (once, few, many) or the class of an expanded clone, and some rows leave it out.

cdr3_length,d_call,v_call,j_call,clone_size,cdr3_nt,cdr3_aa
16,TRBD1,TRBV12-3/TRBV12-4,TRBJ2-1,few,TGTGCCAGCAGCCCGCGACAGGGATTAACCTACAATGAGCAGTTCTTC,CASSPRQGLTYNEQFF
15,TRBD2,TRBV7-6,TRBJ2-7,few,TGTGCCAGCAGCTTAGTTCGGGAGGGTGCCCACGAGCAGTACTTC,CASSLVREGAHEQYF
17,TRBD1,TRBV15,TRBJ1-3,few,TGTGCCACCAGCAGAGGCGCGGGACAGAGCTCTGGAAACACCATATATTTT,CATSRGAGQSSGNTIYF
13,-,TRBV29-1,TRBJ1-2,-,TGCAGCGTTTGGCCAGGACCTCCCTATGGCTACACCTTC,CSVWPGPPYGYTF
14,-,TRBV10-3,TRBJ2-3,few,TGTGCCATCAGTGAGGGGACGGGCACAGATACGCAGTATTTT,CAISEGTGTDTQYF
15,-,TRBV9,TRBJ1-2,-,TGTGCCAGCAGCCAGGGTTCTCCAGGAGACTATGGCTACACCTTC,CASSQGSPGDYGYTF
13,TRBD1,TRBV20-1,TRBJ2-7,-,TGCAGTGCCAGGACAGGGGACGTGTACGAGCAGTACTTC,CSARTGDVYEQYF
16,TRBD2,TRBV7-2,TRBJ2-7,few,TGTGCCAGCAGCTTTCTAGCGGGAACTAGTGTCTACGAGCAGTACTTC,CASSFLAGTSVYEQYF
16,TRBD1,TRBV5-1,TRBJ2-1,many,TGCGCCAGCAGCTTGGACCCGACAGGGGCTGGGGATGAGCAGTTCTTC,CASSLDPTGAGDEQFF
12,-,TRBV29-1,TRBJ2-3,many,TGCAGCGTTCAGCGGGGCACAGATACGCAGTATTTT,CSVQRGTDTQYF
17,-,TRBV3-1,TRBJ2-7,-,TGTGCCAGCAGCCAAGATCGGGGGCAGCGGGGCGTCTACGAGCAGTACTTC,CASSQDRGQRGVYEQYF
15,TRBD2,TRBV24-1,TRBJ2-1,-,TGTGCCACCAGTGATAAACTAGCGGGAGGCGATGAGCAGTTCTTC,CATSDKLAGGDEQFF
19,-,TRBV3-1,TRBJ2-1,-,TGTGCCAGCAGCCAAGTTCCCGAAATCCGGGCCCACAGCTACAATGAGCAGTTCTTC,CASSQVPEIRAHSYNEQFF
10,-,TRBV12-3/TRBV12-4,TRBJ2-3,few,TGTGCCAGCGCGGAGGATACGCAGTATTTT,CASAEDTQYF
15,-,TRBV15,TRBJ2-7,few,TGTGCCACCAGCAGAGATGGGAGTCTATACTACGAGCAGTACTTC,CATSRDGSLYYEQYF
14,TRBD2,TRBV10-2,TRBJ2-3,-,TGCGCCGGTAGCGGGAGTCTCCAAACAGATACGCAGTATTTT,CAGSGSLQTDTQYF
16,TRBD2,TRBV11-2,TRBJ2-7,many,TGTGCCAGCAGCCACCCCGGGACTAGCGGGAGCGCCGAGCAGTACTTC,CASSHPGTSGSAEQYF
15,-,TRBV28,TRBJ2-6,few,TGTGCCAGCAGTTACACTGGGCCGGGGGCCAACGTCCTGACTTTC,CASSYTGPGANVLTF
16,-,TRBV6-2/TRBV6-3,TRBJ1-2,-,TGTGCCAGCAGTTACCCAAGGGACACCGACTACTATGGCTACACCTTC,CASSYPRDTDYYGYTF
13,-,TRBV28,TRBJ1-2,few,TGTGCCAGCAGTTTATTAACCTCGGGTGGCTACACCTTC,CASSLLTSGGYTF
12,-,TRBV6-6,TRBJ2-1,few,TGTGCCAGCAGTCCTACAGGGAAAGAACAGTTCTTC,CASSPTGKEQFF
13,-,TRBV6-2/TRBV6-3,TRBJ1-1,-,TGTGCCAGCAGTACCATGAGGAACACTGAAGCTTTCTTT,CASSTMRNTEAFF
14,-,TRBV6-1,TRBJ1-1,few,TGTGCCAGCAGTGAAGCGCCTTGGGAGACTGAAGCTTTCTTT,CASSEAPWETEAFF
16,TRBD2,TRBV11-2,TRBJ2-1,many,TGTGCCAGCAGCTCGCCGGGACTAGCGGGCTACAATGAGCAGTTCTTC,CASSSPGLAGYNEQFF
13,-,TRBV30,TRBJ2-1,few,TGTGCCTGGAGTGTAACTGCGGACTCTGAGCAGTTCTTC,CAWSVTADSEQFF
13,TRBD1,TRBV20-1,TRBJ2-7,few,TGCAGTGCTTTTACAGGGGGGTTAGACGAGCAGTACTTC,CSAFTGGLDEQYF
11,-,TRBV28,TRBJ2-6,-,TGTGCCACTTCTATTACCAACGTCCTGACTTTC,CATSITNVLTF
16,-,TRBV6-1,TRBJ2-2,few,TGTGCCAGCAGTCCCACAGGGCGGTCGGGGGGCGGGGAGCTGTTTTTT,CASSPTGRSGGGELFF
17,TRBD1,TRBV10-3,TRBJ1-1,-,TGTGCCATCAGTGAAATCGGGACAGGGGAGATGAACACTGAAGCTTTCTTT,CAISEIGTGEMNTEAFF
15,-,TRBV6-1,TRBJ2-2,few,TGTGCCAGCAGTGAAGCGGCCACGAACACCGGGGAGCTGTTTTTT,CASSEAATNTGELFF
15,TRBD1,TRBV4-3,TRBJ1-4,-,TGCGCCAGCAGCCAGGGACAGGGAGGCCGTGAAAAACTGTTTTTT,CASSQGQGGREKLFF
17,-,TRBV12-3/TRBV12-4,TRBJ2-1,few,TGTGCCAGCACCACCCTCCGAACAGAGAGCTCCTACAATGAGCAGTTCTTC,CASTTLRTESSYNEQFF
13,-,TRBV4-3,TRBJ1-2,-,TGCGCCAGCAGCCAAGAGAGCTACTATGGCTACACCTTC,CASSQESYYGYTF
15,TRBD1,TRBV6-1,TRBJ1-5,few,TGTGCCAGCAGTATTGGGACAGCGACAAATCAGCCCCAGCATTTT,CASSIGTATNQPQHF
15,TRBD1,TRBV12-3/TRBV12-4,TRBJ1-1,few,TGTGCCAGCAGTCATCGGACAGGGGCGCACACTGAAGCTTTCTTT,CASSHRTGAHTEAFF
16,TRBD1,TRBV5-1,TRBJ1-2,few,TGCGCCAGCAGCTCCGGACAGGGGGCAGTTAACTATGGCTACACCTTC,CASSSGQGAVNYGYTF
12,-,TRBV7-9,TRBJ2-7,-,TGTGCCAGCAGCTTGAGGGGGTACGGGCAGTACTTC,CASSLRGYGQYF
16,TRBD2,TRBV10-3,TRBJ2-7,-,TGTGCCATCAGTGGGGTCCCGGGACTAGCGGGAACCGAGCAGTACTTC,CAISGVPGLAGTEQYF
14,-,TRBV6-5,TRBJ2-7,few,TGTGCCAGCAGTTACTTACAGGTCGGCTACGAGCAGTACTTC,CASSYLQVGYEQYF
14,TRBD1,TRBV7-9,TRBJ1-1,-,TGTGCCAGCAGCTTAGTGGACAGGGGCCCTGAAGCTTTCTTT,CASSLVDRGPEAFF
16,TRBD2,TRBV4-1,TRBJ2-7,many,TGCGCCAGCAGCCAAGGGGGAGCGGGGAGACCCTACGAGCAGTACTTC,CASSQGGAGRPYEQYF
15,-,TRBV7-9,TRBJ2-5,-,TGTGCCAGCAGCTTAGCGGGAGGCCGCCAAGAGACCCAGTACTTC,CASSLAGGRQETQYF
16,TRBD1,TRBV28,TRBJ2-4,-,TGTGCCAGCAGTTTAGGGGGTACAGGGGAACAAAACATTCAGTACTTC,CASSLGGTGEQNIQYF
13,-,TRBV12-3/TRBV12-4,TRBJ2-7,-,TGTGCCAGCAGTTTATCCCTCAACTACGAGCAGTACTTC,CASSLSLNYEQYF